The 2 T cell receptor beta chains reported below all come from one sample, sequenced in a study of long-term antiretroviral therapy in people with HIV. The run of the v3.0 immunoSEQ assay was at survey level. Method: immunoSEQ multiplex PCR; TCRdb's copy keeps in-frame clones and lacks some. The table has 20,000 to 25,000 clones, less than 85% seen once. This specimen was unsorted PBMCs, taken at the start of antiretroviral therapy. The source is a man aged 50 to 60 with HIV.

The genes are TRBV15 and TRBJ2-5; possible D gene TRBD1, 5 bases. V lost 4 bases and J lost 5, with 11 bases in between. The CDR3 covers 13 residues. Germline CDR1 and CDR2: LNHNV and YYDKDF (reference sequence). The CDR3 bases are TGTGCCACCAGCACTCAGGGTCAGGAGACCCAGTACTTC. Protein: CATSTQGQETQYF.

The genes are TRBV28 and TRBJ1-5; 9 bases match TRBD1. V trimming: 5 bases; J trimming: 5 bases; junction bases outside the gene matches: 10. Per germline, CDR1 MDHEN and CDR2 SYDVKM. This CDR3 spans 16 amino acids. Written as DNA, the CDR3 is TGTGCCAGCAGTCGTTTCTTGGGACAGGGCCATCAGCCCCAGCATTTT. Translated: CASSRFLGQGHQPQHF. Looking up the rest from reference TRBV28 and TRBJ1-5 gives the full variable domain: DVKVTQSSRYLVKRTGEKVFLECVQDMDHENMFWYRQDPGLGLRLIYFSYDVKMKEKGDIPEGYSVSREKKERFSLILESASTNQTSMYLCASSRFLGQGHQPQHFGDGTRLSIL.